Listed below are T cell receptor beta chains from one sample, sequenced in a study of naive and memory T cell subsets. TCRdb reanalysed the UMI-ligation and nested PCR reads using MiXCR and keeps one entry per CDR3 protein. The sample comprises 95,000 to 150,000 distinct CDR3 sequences, roughly 36% of which are singletons, and 0.8% to 1% rests with the top ten. Material for sequencing was central memory CD4+ T cells from blood. The receptors shown here come from a human donor in good health. The CDR3 runs from the conserved cysteine through the conserved F or W. A D gene is named only where the DNA matches it firmly. For some rows the clone size is stated as once, few or many, or as a class when expanded; others skip it.

>few|TRBJ2-3|NA|TRBV11-3
CASSEDGAGSTDTQYF
TGTGCCAGCAGCGAGGATGGTGCAGGGAGTACAGATACGCAGTATTTT
>many|TRBJ1-5|TRBD1|TRBV5-1
CASSLGQGANQPQHF
TGCGCCAGCAGTTTGGGACAGGGGGCGAATCAGCCCCAGCATTTT
>NA|TRBJ2-1|NA|TRBV7-2
CASSLVIGGPYNEQFF
TGTGCCAGCAGCTTAGTCATTGGCGGCCCCTACAATGAGCAGTTCTTC
>NA|TRBJ2-3|NA|TRBV27
CASSLRRRATDTQYF
TGTGCCAGCAGTCTACGGCGTCGGGCTACAGATACGCAGTATTTT
>NA|TRBJ2-7|TRBD2|TRBV7-9
CASSSVTGGYEQYF
TGTGCCAGCAGCTCGGTAACGGGGGGATACGAGCAGTACTTC
>NA|TRBJ2-4|TRBD1|TRBV12-3/TRBV12-4
CASSAPGTGKNIQYF
TGTGCCAGCAGTGCGCCCGGGACAGGCAAAAACATTCAGTACTTC
>NA|TRBJ1-4|NA|TRBV30
CAWMGVEGEKLFF
TGTGCCTGGATGGGGGTGGAGGGAGAAAAACTGTTTTTT
>many|TRBJ2-7|NA|TRBV7-8
CASSLGHSSYEQYF
TGTGCCAGCAGCTTAGGGCACAGCTCCTACGAGCAGTACTTC
>few|TRBJ2-3|TRBD2|TRBV5-1
CASSVGLVTDTQYF
TGCGCCAGCAGCGTGGGACTAGTCACAGATACGCAGTATTTT
>few|TRBJ2-1|TRBD1|TRBV6-2/TRBV6-3
CASSSRDSLYNEQFF
TGTGCCAGCAGTTCCCGGGACAGCCTTTACAATGAGCAGTTCTTC
>many|TRBJ2-3|TRBD2|TRBV20-1
CSARGPWGLAGGTTNPDTQYF
TGCAGTGCTAGAGGCCCGTGGGGACTAGCGGGAGGGACGACAAACCCAGATACGCAGTATTTT
>once|TRBJ2-1|NA|TRBV5-1
CASSQSSNNEQFF
TGCGCCAGCAGCCAATCTAGTAACAATGAGCAGTTCTTC
>NA|TRBJ1-4|NA|TRBV6-5
CASSSSGNPNEKLFF
TGTGCCAGCAGTTCCTCAGGCAATCCGAATGAAAAACTGTTTTTT
>NA|TRBJ2-1|NA|TRBV28
CASREAGAYNEQFF
TGTGCCAGCCGGGAAGCAGGAGCCTACAATGAGCAGTTCTTC
>many|TRBJ2-7|NA|TRBV15
CATSRDRWGNEQYF
TGTGCCACCAGCAGAGATAGGTGGGGTAACGAGCAGTACTTC
>NA|TRBJ2-7|NA|TRBV3-1
CASSQRSGPYEQYF
TGTGCCAGCAGCCAAAGAAGTGGTCCCTACGAGCAGTACTTC
>few|TRBJ2-3|TRBD2|TRBV5-1
CASSQSGGSIIRGDTQYF
TGCGCCAGCAGCCAGAGCGGCGGGAGCATCATTCGGGGAGATACGCAGTATTTT
>NA|TRBJ2-7|TRBD1|TRBV7-2
CASSWTGGLSYEQYF
TGTGCCAGCAGCTGGACAGGGGGCCTCTCCTACGAGCAGTACTTC
>NA|TRBJ2-7|NA|TRBV20-1
CSARGGSPYEQYF
TGCAGTGCTAGAGGGGGGAGCCCTTACGAGCAGTACTTC
>NA|TRBJ1-5|NA|TRBV28
CASSFGLQPQHF
TGTGCCAGCAGTTTCGGTCTGCAGCCCCAGCATTTT
>few|TRBJ2-5|NA|TRBV14
CASTIQKSEYF
TGTGCCAGCACCATCCAAAAGTCGGAGTACTTC
>NA|TRBJ2-7|TRBD1|TRBV11-2
CASTTGTGISEQYF
TGTGCCAGCACCACCGGGACAGGGATATCCGAGCAGTACTTC
>many|TRBJ2-7|NA|TRBV20-1
CSAVPWASYEQYF
TGCAGTGCAGTGCCATGGGCCTCCTACGAGCAGTACTTC
>NA|TRBJ2-6|NA|TRBV6-5
CASSYDASAGANVLTF
TGTGCCAGCAGTTACGATGCGTCAGCTGGGGCCAACGTCCTGACTTTC
>NA|TRBJ1-5|TRBD1|TRBV14
CASSRTGTQPQHF
TGTGCCAGCAGCCGGACAGGGACTCAGCCCCAGCATTTT
>few|TRBJ2-5|NA|TRBV12-3/TRBV12-4
CASSFLSIGETQYF
TGTGCCAGCAGTTTTTTGTCAATCGGCGAGACCCAGTACTTC
>NA|TRBJ2-1|TRBD2|TRBV7-9
CAILSGGGRARNTYNEQFF
TGTGCCATACTTAGCGGCGGCGGGAGGGCCCGTAACACCTACAATGAGCAGTTCTTC
>NA|TRBJ2-7|TRBD2|TRBV29-1
CSASSGRYEQYF
TGCAGCGCCTCTAGCGGGAGGTACGAGCAGTACTTC
>NA|TRBJ1-1|NA|TRBV12-3/TRBV12-4
CASSGGGRGATEAFF
TGTGCCAGCAGTGGGGGGGGAAGGGGAGCGACTGAAGCTTTCTTT